This is a list of T cell receptor beta chains from one sample in a study of blood T cell repertoires in COVID-19. Sequencing was performed with immunoSEQ multiplex PCR; in TCRdb, only in-frame clones are kept and a portion is missing. Of 45,000 to 55,000 clones listed, roughly 87% are singletons. Input material: peripheral blood. These receptors originate from a human donor in a cohort sampled during active COVID-19. Each CDR3 is given with its conserved first and last residue. A D gene is named only where the DNA matches it firmly. Where a row states a size, it is once, few, many or the class of an expanded clone; other rows omit it.

d_gene: TRBD2; abundance: -; v_gene: TRBV4-2; j_gene: TRBJ2-7; CDR3nt: TGTGCCAGCAGACCCGGGACTAGCGGGCCTACCTACGAGCAGTACTTC; CDR3aa: CASRPGTSGPTYEQYF
d_gene: TRBD1; abundance: -; v_gene: TRBV11-2; j_gene: TRBJ1-2; CDR3nt: TGTGCCAGCAAGACAGGGTTAAATCCACCCAGCTATGGCTACACCTTC; CDR3aa: CASKTGLNPPSYGYTF
d_gene: -; abundance: -; v_gene: TRBV7-9; j_gene: TRBJ1-5; CDR3nt: TGTGCCAGCAGCCCCGACATTAGCAATCAGCCCCAGCATTTT; CDR3aa: CASSPDISNQPQHF
d_gene: -; abundance: -; v_gene: TRBV20-1; j_gene: TRBJ2-7; CDR3nt: TGCAGTGCTAGAGCCAACTACGAGCAGTACTTC; CDR3aa: CSARANYEQYF
d_gene: -; abundance: -; v_gene: TRBV5-6; j_gene: TRBJ1-3; CDR3nt: TGTGCCAGCAGCTATGGACAGTCTGGAAACACCATATATTTT; CDR3aa: CASSYGQSGNTIYF
d_gene: TRBD1; abundance: few; v_gene: TRBV19; j_gene: TRBJ1-1; CDR3nt: TGTGCCAGTAGTATAGGGGACAGGGTAATGAACACTGAAGCTTTCTTT; CDR3aa: CASSIGDRVMNTEAFF
d_gene: -; abundance: -; v_gene: TRBV28; j_gene: TRBJ1-5; CDR3nt: TGTGCCAGCAGTACAAATCAGCCCCAGCATTTT; CDR3aa: CASSTNQPQHF
d_gene: -; abundance: -; v_gene: TRBV7-6; j_gene: TRBJ2-1; CDR3nt: TGTGCCAGCCGGGGAGCTACCCGAGCCCTCTCCTACAATGAGCAGTTCTTC; CDR3aa: CASRGATRALSYNEQFF
d_gene: TRBD2; abundance: -; v_gene: TRBV18; j_gene: TRBJ2-3; CDR3nt: TGTGCCAGCGCAATACGGACTAGCGGGAGGACAGATACGCAGTATTTT; CDR3aa: CASAIRTSGRTDTQYF
d_gene: TRBD2; abundance: -; v_gene: TRBV27; j_gene: TRBJ2-7; CDR3nt: TGTGCCAGCAGTTTAGCTAGCGGGAGATCCTACGAGCAGTACTTC; CDR3aa: CASSLASGRSYEQYF
d_gene: -; abundance: -; v_gene: TRBV9; j_gene: TRBJ2-3; CDR3nt: TGTGCCAGCAGCGTATTAGCGGCTAGCACAGATACGCAGTATTTT; CDR3aa: CASSVLAASTDTQYF
d_gene: TRBD1; abundance: -; v_gene: TRBV18; j_gene: TRBJ1-3; CDR3nt: TGTGCCAGCTCAAGGGACAGCGGCCGCTCTGGAAACACCATATATTTT; CDR3aa: CASSRDSGRSGNTIYF
d_gene: TRBD2; abundance: -; v_gene: TRBV13; j_gene: TRBJ2-3; CDR3nt: TGTGCCAGCAGCTCACCTGGACTAGCGGGAGGGCACGATACGCAGTATTTT; CDR3aa: CASSSPGLAGGHDTQYF
d_gene: TRBD2; abundance: -; v_gene: TRBV11-2; j_gene: TRBJ2-2; CDR3nt: TGTGCCAGCAGTCCTCTGACTAGCGGGAGAAACGGGGAGCTGTTTTTT; CDR3aa: CASSPLTSGRNGELFF
d_gene: TRBD1; abundance: -; v_gene: TRBV27; j_gene: TRBJ1-3; CDR3nt: TGTGCCAGCAGTTCGACAGGGTTCGGAAACACCATATATTTT; CDR3aa: CASSSTGFGNTIYF
d_gene: -; abundance: -; v_gene: TRBV21-1; j_gene: TRBJ1-2; CDR3nt: TGTGCCAGCAGCAAAGCCGGGACAGGGAAAGGCTACACCTTC; CDR3aa: CASSKAGTGKGYTF
d_gene: TRBD1; abundance: -; v_gene: TRBV5-1; j_gene: TRBJ2-7; CDR3nt: TGCGCCAGCAGCCCACCGGGACAGAGGTACGAGCAGTACTTC; CDR3aa: CASSPPGQRYEQYF
d_gene: -; abundance: -; v_gene: TRBV7-9; j_gene: TRBJ1-1; CDR3nt: TGTGCCAGCAGCTTGGGGGGTTTGATGAACACTGAAGCTTTCTTT; CDR3aa: CASSLGGLMNTEAFF
d_gene: TRBD1; abundance: -; v_gene: TRBV6-5; j_gene: TRBJ1-2; CDR3nt: TGTGCCAGCAGTATTATCGGGACAGACTATGGCTACACCTTC; CDR3aa: CASSIIGTDYGYTF
d_gene: -; abundance: -; v_gene: TRBV6-6; j_gene: TRBJ2-1; CDR3nt: TGTGCCAGCAGTTACTCGGGCAGCCCCAATGAGCAGTTCTTC; CDR3aa: CASSYSGSPNEQFF
d_gene: -; abundance: -; v_gene: TRBV11-2; j_gene: TRBJ2-7; CDR3nt: TGTGCCAGCAGCCGGGGGTCAAGCGAGCAGTACTTC; CDR3aa: CASSRGSSEQYF
d_gene: -; abundance: -; v_gene: TRBV6-5; j_gene: TRBJ2-1; CDR3nt: TGTGCCAGCAGGAAGGGGGTAGAGGAAATTGGGCAGTTCTTC; CDR3aa: CASRKGVEEIGQFF
d_gene: TRBD2; abundance: -; v_gene: TRBV5-5; j_gene: TRBJ2-1; CDR3nt: TGTGCCAGCAGCTTGGAGCTAGCGGGAGGTTCAAATGAGCAGTTCTTC; CDR3aa: CASSLELAGGSNEQFF
d_gene: -; abundance: -; v_gene: TRBV3-1/TRBV3-2; j_gene: TRBJ2-1; CDR3nt: TGTGCCAGCAGCCTTCAGCGGGTGAGTGAGCAGTTCTTC; CDR3aa: CASSLQRVSEQFF
d_gene: TRBD1; abundance: -; v_gene: TRBV28; j_gene: TRBJ1-2; CDR3nt: TGTGCCAGCAGTGATCTACAGGGGGCCTATGGCTACACCTTC; CDR3aa: CASSDLQGAYGYTF
d_gene: TRBD1; abundance: -; v_gene: TRBV10-3; j_gene: TRBJ1-5; CDR3nt: TGTGCCATCAGTGAGGAAGACAGGGCCAATCAGCCCCAGCATTTT; CDR3aa: CAISEEDRANQPQHF
d_gene: TRBD1; abundance: once; v_gene: TRBV7-9; j_gene: TRBJ1-1; CDR3nt: TGTGCCAGCAGCCTCGGGCAGGGGGCCTCTGAAGCTTTCTTT; CDR3aa: CASSLGQGASEAFF
d_gene: -; abundance: -; v_gene: TRBV5-4; j_gene: TRBJ2-5; CDR3nt: TGTGCCAGCAGCCCCTCCAGAACCCTGGGGGGAGAGACCCAGTACTTC; CDR3aa: CASSPSRTLGGETQYF
d_gene: TRBD2; abundance: few; v_gene: TRBV5-1; j_gene: TRBJ2-7; CDR3nt: TGCGCCAGCAGCGCCACTAGCGGGACGGGGGAGCAGTACTTC; CDR3aa: CASSATSGTGEQYF
d_gene: TRBD1; abundance: few; v_gene: TRBV5-1; j_gene: TRBJ1-1; CDR3nt: TGCGCCAGCAGCTTGGGGACAGGGAGGGCTGAAGCTTTCTTT; CDR3aa: CASSLGTGRAEAFF
d_gene: -; abundance: -; v_gene: TRBV2; j_gene: TRBJ1-1; CDR3nt: TGTGCCAGCAGTGACAGTTTGTACACTGAAGCTTTCTTT; CDR3aa: CASSDSLYTEAFF
d_gene: TRBD2; abundance: -; v_gene: TRBV15; j_gene: TRBJ2-5; CDR3nt: TGTGCCACCAGCAGAGACAGCGGGAGGGAAGAGACCCAGTACTTC; CDR3aa: CATSRDSGREETQYF
d_gene: -; abundance: -; v_gene: TRBV5-6; j_gene: TRBJ1-1; CDR3nt: TGTGCCAGCAGCTTTCCTGGGAGGGGCACTGAAGCTTTCTTT; CDR3aa: CASSFPGRGTEAFF
d_gene: TRBD1; abundance: -; v_gene: TRBV2; j_gene: TRBJ2-7; CDR3nt: TGTGCCAGCAGTCCGGACAGGGCCATCTCCTACGAGCAGTACTTC; CDR3aa: CASSPDRAISYEQYF
d_gene: TRBD1; abundance: few; v_gene: TRBV7-8; j_gene: TRBJ1-2; CDR3nt: TGTGCCAGCAGCGATAGGAGGGACAGGTTCTATGGCTACACCTTC; CDR3aa: CASSDRRDRFYGYTF
d_gene: -; abundance: -; v_gene: TRBV30; j_gene: TRBJ2-6; CDR3nt: TGTGCCAGGAGGGCCCGTCGACAGGGACGCTCTGGGGCCAACGTCCTGACTTTC; CDR3aa: CARRARRQGRSGANVLTF
d_gene: TRBD1; abundance: -; v_gene: TRBV18; j_gene: TRBJ2-4; CDR3nt: TGTGCCAGCTCACCCACAGGGGCGGAGAACATTCAGTACTTC; CDR3aa: CASSPTGAENIQYF
d_gene: -; abundance: -; v_gene: TRBV29-1; j_gene: TRBJ1-2; CDR3nt: TGCAGCGGAGTGGGGGCAAATGGCTACACCTTC; CDR3aa: CSGVGANGYTF
d_gene: TRBD1; abundance: -; v_gene: TRBV30; j_gene: TRBJ1-2; CDR3nt: TGTGCCTGGAGTGCTCATTACAGGGGCGCCTATGGCTACACCTTC; CDR3aa: CAWSAHYRGAYGYTF
d_gene: -; abundance: -; v_gene: TRBV2; j_gene: TRBJ1-1; CDR3nt: TGTGCCAGCAGTATTAGGACAGAGTTCATGAACACTGAAGCTTTCTTT; CDR3aa: CASSIRTEFMNTEAFF
d_gene: TRBD2; abundance: -; v_gene: TRBV27; j_gene: TRBJ2-7; CDR3nt: TGTGCCAGCAGCCAGGGAGCGGGAGTCGGTTACGAGCAGTACTTC; CDR3aa: CASSQGAGVGYEQYF